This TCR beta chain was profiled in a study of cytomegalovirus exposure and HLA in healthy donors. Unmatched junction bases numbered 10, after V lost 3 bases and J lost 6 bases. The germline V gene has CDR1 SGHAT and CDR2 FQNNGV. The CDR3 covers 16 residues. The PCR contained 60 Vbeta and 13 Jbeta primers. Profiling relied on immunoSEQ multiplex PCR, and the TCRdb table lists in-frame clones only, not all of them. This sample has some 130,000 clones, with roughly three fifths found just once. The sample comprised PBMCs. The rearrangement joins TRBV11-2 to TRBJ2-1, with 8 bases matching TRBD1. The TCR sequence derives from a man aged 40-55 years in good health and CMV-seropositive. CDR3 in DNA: TGTGCCAGCAGCTTCTCCCCCGCAGGGGGCTCCAATGAGCAGTTCTTC. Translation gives CASSFSPAGGSNEQFF.